These T cell receptor beta chains were read from a single sample in a study of blood T cell repertoires in COVID-19. Clones were sequenced by immunoSEQ multiplex PCR, and TCRdb holds only the in-frame ones, with some missing. The repertoire includes a few hundred thousand clones, around 91% of them detected once, and about 15% sits in the top ten. The sample consisted of PBMCs or T cells enriched from blood (not recorded which). These receptors were collected from a man younger than 40 who had been exposed to COVID-19. The CDR3 runs from the conserved cysteine through the conserved F or W.

V	J	CDR3
TRBV7-6	TRBJ1-6	CASSLGQGHSPLHF
TRBV3-1/TRBV3-2	TRBJ1-5	CASSQDTGNQPQHF
TRBV24-1	TRBJ2-3	CATRGQGEADTQYF
TRBV19	TRBJ2-7	CASSPSGTGLSREQYF
TRBV2	TRBJ1-5	CASSPPGSNQPQHF
TRBV30	TRBJ1-6	CAWSTVNSPLHF
TRBV4-1	TRBJ1-5	CASSPTRQLNQPQHF
TRBV4-1	TRBJ1-2	CASSPDSSQNYGYTF
TRBV4-3	TRBJ1-2	CASSQGASPPYGYTF
TRBV6-2/TRBV6-3	TRBJ2-5	CASSSTVQTQYF
TRBV3-1/TRBV3-2	TRBJ2-2	CASSSTRLAGATGELFF
TRBV11-2	TRBJ2-2	CASSLSGDSHTGELFF
TRBV28	TRBJ1-2	CASSTSRFTKRDRANYGYTF
TRBV5-1	TRBJ1-5	CASSLGTGNQPQHF
TRBV18	TRBJ2-2	CASSPVLPDTGELFF
TRBV15	TRBJ2-7	CATSRDKASGGIEQYF
TRBV4-2	TRBJ1-2	CASSQEVSGQELSNYGYTF
TRBV19	TRBJ1-5	CASNYLGGNQPQHF
TRBV6-4	TRBJ1-1	CASSDSRDTEAFF
TRBV6-2/TRBV6-3	TRBJ2-3	CASSSDHGTLPDTQYF
TRBV15	TRBJ1-2	CATSRVGGQEIYGYTF
TRBV27	TRBJ2-2	CASTSGFSGELFF
TRBV5-1	TRBJ1-5	CASSPDGMGNQPQHF
TRBV19	TRBJ2-3	CASSEGGLGTQYF
TRBV3-1/TRBV3-2	TRBJ2-3	CASSQDIDPGLAGEFSTDTQYF
TRBV6-5	TRBJ2-2	CASRDRADTGELFF
TRBV6-2/TRBV6-3	TRBJ2-5	CASSQLAGGRVTQYF
TRBV18	TRBJ1-1	CASSPSGTRNTEAFF
TRBV18	TRBJ1-2	CASSPSSRQGAVYGYTF
TRBV28	TRBJ1-6	CATVRREGDSPLHF
TRBV18	TRBJ1-2	CASSPERLTGYGYTF
TRBV27	TRBJ1-6	CASSLNRNSPLHF
TRBV7-3	TRBJ2-1	CASSMTSGTDIDEQFF
TRBV18	TRBJ1-5	CASSLTGSNQPQHF
TRBV6-7	TRBJ2-2	CASSGTLDTGELFF
TRBV20-1	TRBJ1-2	CSARLGGGYTF
TRBV20-1	TRBJ1-1	CSALGGLGAFF